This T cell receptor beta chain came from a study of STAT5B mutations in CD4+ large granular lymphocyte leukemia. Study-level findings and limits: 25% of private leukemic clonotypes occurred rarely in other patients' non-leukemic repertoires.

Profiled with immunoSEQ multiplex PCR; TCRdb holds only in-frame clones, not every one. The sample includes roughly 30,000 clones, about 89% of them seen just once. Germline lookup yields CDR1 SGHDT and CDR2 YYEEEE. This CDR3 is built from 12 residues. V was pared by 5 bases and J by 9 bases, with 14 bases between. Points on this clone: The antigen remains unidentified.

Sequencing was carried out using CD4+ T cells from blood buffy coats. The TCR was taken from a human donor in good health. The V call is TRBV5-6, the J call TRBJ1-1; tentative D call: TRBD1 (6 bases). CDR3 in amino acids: CASSTGQRQAFF. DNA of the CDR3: TGTGCCAGCAGTACAGGGCAGCGTCAAGCTTTCTTT. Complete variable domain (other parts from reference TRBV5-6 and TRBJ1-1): DAGVTQSPTHLIKTRGQQVTLRCSPKSGHDTVSWYQQALGQGPQFIFQYYEEEERQRGNFPDRFSGHQFPNYSSELNVNALLLGDSALYLCASSTGQRQAFFGQGTRLTVV.